The clone carrying this T cell receptor beta chain was seen a few times. Antigen: not known. J gave up 5 bases and V 3 bases, and 1 base lay outside the gene matches. The CDR3 loop spans 12 amino acids. This sample is drawn from a study of neurological immune-mediated disorders. Study-wide points: The greatest TCR clonal expansion appeared in HTLV-1-associated myelopathy and the smallest, falling below healthy controls, in multiple sclerosis. TCR-beta repertoires seemed private in all groups, with no expanded CDR3 amino acid sequences shared.

TCRdb re-called the 5' RACE reads through MiXCR, storing one row per CDR3 protein. The data hold about 55,000 distinct CDR3 sequences, with 4.2% observed a single time. J is TRBJ2-7 and V is TRBV12-3 or TRBV12-4; 7 positions agree with TRBD2. The material sequenced was PBMCs. The clonotype was recovered from a man in his fifties or sixties with multiple sclerosis. Here the CDR3 DNA reads TGTGCCAGCAGTTTCGGACTAGACGAGCAGTACTTC. Translated: CASSFGLDEQYF.